Presented here are 19 T cell receptor beta chains from one specimen sequenced in a study of T cells in women clearing cervical HPV infection. Profiled with immunoSEQ multiplex PCR; TCRdb holds only in-frame clones, not every one. This sample's table reports 15,000 to 20,000 clones. The sequenced material came from blood buffy coat. These receptors were obtained from a woman aged 18 to 75 with a cervical HPV16 infection that either progressed to CIN3+ or cleared (not recorded which).

According to its frequency, this clone is medium-sized. The read ends 3 residues shy of where the CDR3 ends; the end is completed using the germline J gene. The chain couples TRBV29-1 to TRBJ2-3; 7 bases are shared with TRBD1. This CDR3 spans 15 amino acids. The germline V gene has CDR1 SQVTM and CDR2 ANQGSEA. The trim removed 6 bases at V and 2 bases at J, leaving 11 bases unmatched. The sequenced CDR3 bases are TGCAGCGTGGTGAAGACAGGGTTGAACACAGATACG. Translated: CSVVKTGLNTDT. The entire CDR3 protein is CSVVKTGLNTDTQYF.

As to this clone: From the germline J gene comes the end of the CDR3, since the read stops 3 residues before it. This chain connects TRBV6-1 to TRBJ1-1; D might be TRBD1 (5 bases). The length of the CDR3 is 14 residues. Between the trimmed V and J ends, which lost 3 bases and 1 base, there was a span of 9 bases. CDR1 and CDR2 (germline): MNHNS, SASEGT. Partial CDR3 DNA: TGTGCCAGCAGTGAGTCAGGGCCGAACACTGAA. The encoded protein is CASSESGPNTE. The CDR3 in full is CASSESGPNTEAFF.

A note on this clone: The read terminates 3 residues ahead of where the CDR3 ends, so the germline J gene completes it. The V and J genes are TRBV7-2 and TRBJ2-7, with D possibly being TRBD1 (5 bases). V lost 4 bases to trimming and J lost 3 bases, with 16 bases between them. This CDR3 has 15 residues. Germline V lookup: CDR1 SGHTA, CDR2 FQGNSA. The CDR3 spells CASSSDQRGHYEQYF. The CDR3 bases that were read are TGTGCCAGCAGCTCCGACCAGAGAGGACACTACGAG.

On this clone itself: The sequence runs out 3 residues before the end of the CDR3; the remainder is reconstructed from the germline J gene. This chain uses TRBV5-5 with TRBJ2-1; D gene ambiguous. The V end lost 7 bases, the J end lost 5 bases, and 19 bases lay between the germline ends. Germline V gives CDR1 SGHKS, CDR2 YYEKEE (reference sequence). This CDR3 contains 15 residues. The CDR3 reads CASLPFPVRDNEQFF. The part of the CDR3 DNA that was read is TGTGCCAGCCTCCCTTTCCCGGTAAGGGACAATGAG.

Comment on this clone: The read ends 3 residues before the CDR3 terminus; that terminus is restored from the germline J gene. V is TRBV12-3 or TRBV12-4 and J is TRBJ1-3, with a tentative D call TRBD1 (5 bases). The length of the CDR3 is 15 residues. Between the trimmed V and J ends, which lost 6 bases and 0 bases, there was a span of 12 bases. The CDR3 loop reads CASRLQGSSGNTIYF. CDR3 bases read: TGTGCCAGCAGGCTTCAGGGATCCTCTGGAAACACC.

A remark on this clone: The sequence runs out 3 residues before the end of the CDR3; the remainder is reconstructed from the germline J gene. The V call is TRBV20-1, the J call TRBJ2-1; 11 positions match TRBD2. J was trimmed by 8 bases and V by 6 bases; bases with no gene match: 9. Germline-derived CDR1 and CDR2 are DFQATT and SNEGSKA (reference sequence). The CDR3 totals 14 residues. Incomplete CDR3 DNA: TGCAGTGCCCCCGGTACTAGCGGGAGCCATGAG. This gives the protein CSAPGTSGSHE. In full, the CDR3 is CSAPGTSGSHEQFF.

Comment on this clone: The read is 3 residues too short to cover the CDR3 end, so that end is filled in from the germline J gene. J is TRBJ1-4 and V is TRBV5-1, with D unresolved. The CDR3 is 14 amino acids. Germline CDR1 is SGHRS and CDR2 is YFSETQ. The sequenced CDR3 bases are TGCGCCAGCAGCTTGGGACAAAGTAATTCACCA. Its protein is CASSLGQSNSP. The CDR3 in its entirety is CASSLGQSNSPLFF.

In regard to this clone: The CDR3 end lies 3 residues beyond the end of the read and is filled in from the germline J gene. This rearrangement joins TRBV20-1 to TRBJ1-1; D may be TRBD1 (5 bases). V was pared by 7 bases and J by 5 bases, with 11 bases between. Germline V gene lookup returns CDR1 DFQATT and CDR2 SNEGSKA (reference sequence). The CDR3 runs to 11 residues. Here the CDR3 reads CSVGGVTEAFF. Partial CDR3 DNA: TGCAGTGTCGGGGGGGTGACTGAA.

A note on this clone: The read falls 3 residues short of the CDR3 end, and the missing part is taken from the germline J gene. The chain recombines TRBV7-3 with TRBJ2-5; 9 bases match TRBD2. The CDR3 sequence is 15 residues long. V shed 4 bases and J 4 bases; nucleotides not matched to a gene: 7. CDR1 is SGHTA and CDR2 is FQGTGA in the germline V gene. The CDR3 DNA, read in part, is TGTGCCAGCAGCTCTAGCGGGGCCCCCCGAGAGACC. As protein: CASSSSGAPRET. The whole CDR3 region reads CASSSSGAPRETQYF.

With respect to this clone: The sequenced fragment ends 3 residues before the CDR3 boundary, so the rest is inferred from the germline J gene. This rearrangement joins TRBV20-1 to TRBJ2-1; 10 positions match TRBD2. The CDR3 covers 13 residues. CDR1 and CDR2 (germline): DFQATT, SNEGSKA (reference sequence). J was trimmed by 3 bases and V by 6 bases; bases with no gene match: 2. The CDR3 DNA, read in part, is TGCAGTGCAAGGACTAGCGGCTACAATGAG. Residues: CSARTSGYNE. The whole CDR3 protein reads CSARTSGYNEQFF.

As regards this clone: The CDR3 extends 3 residues past the end of the read, so its final part is completed from the germline J gene. The chain joins TRBV7-2 to TRBJ2-7, with D hard to call. CDR3 length equals 12 residues. With 1 base removed from V and 5 bases from J, the gap between germline ends came to 6 bases. Germline-derived CDR1 and CDR2 are SGHTA and FQGNSA. The sequenced part of the CDR3 DNA is TGTGCCAGCAGCTTAGGGGCAGACGAG. Its translation is CASSLGADE. The entire CDR3 protein reads CASSLGADEQYF.

In regard to this clone: The read ends 3 residues shy of where the CDR3 ends; the end is completed using the germline J gene. V is TRBV19 and J is TRBJ2-1, with 10 positions matching TRBD2. The junction had 6 bases not matched to a gene; V was cut back by 5 bases and J by 8 bases. Germline CDR1 is LNHDA and CDR2 is SQIVND (reference sequence). The length of the CDR3 is 14 residues. The CDR3 spells CASSPLAGDDEQFF. CDR3 DNA (partial): TGTGCCAGTAGTCCGCTAGCGGGAGATGATGAG.

With respect to this clone: The DNA ends 3 residues before the CDR3 does, and the rest of the CDR3 is filled in from the germline J gene. The chain recombines TRBV4-2 with TRBJ2-5, with 10 bases lining up with TRBD1. The CDR3 runs 17 residues. V was clipped by 3 bases and J by 5 bases; unmatched bases: 12. Germline V gene lookup returns CDR1 LGHNA and CDR2 YNFKEQ. The covered CDR3 bases are TGTGCCAGCAGCCAGTACCTCCGAGACAGGGGGCAGGAGACC. It translates to CASSQYLRDRGQET. The entire CDR3 sequence reads CASSQYLRDRGQETQYF.

Worth noting for this clone: The read ends 3 residues shy of where the CDR3 ends; the end is completed using the germline J gene. The chain combines TRBV10-3 with TRBJ2-7; 8 bases match TRBD1. There are 16 residues in the CDR3. Per germline, CDR1 ENHRY and CDR2 SYGVKD. V gave up 6 bases and J gave up 5 bases; unmatched junction bases: 15. CDR3 protein: CAIRTNRGQGSDEQYF. Incomplete CDR3 DNA: TGTGCCATCAGGACTAACCGAGGACAGGGATCGGACGAG.

Considering frequency, this clone is large. The DNA ends 3 residues before the CDR3 does, and the rest of the CDR3 is filled in from the germline J gene. The sample carries other DNA sequences with the same CDR3. The chain employs TRBV5-1 and TRBJ2-5; no firm D call. In germline, CDR1 is SGHRS, CDR2 YFSETQ. This CDR3 is 14 amino acids long. Trimming pared 0 bases from V and 1 base from J, leaving 7 bases between. The sequenced part of the CDR3 DNA is TGCGCCAGCAGCTTGGTGGCCAGCCAAGAGACC. It translates to CASSLVASQET. The whole CDR3 region reads CASSLVASQETQYF.

A note on this clone: The read gets to within 3 residues of the CDR3 end, and the germline J gene fills in the rest. V and J are TRBV5-4 and TRBJ2-7; 8 bases match TRBD1. The ends lost 4 bases at V and 0 bases at J; junction bases unmatched: 6. This CDR3 region has 15 residues. The germline CDR1 and CDR2 sequences are SGHNT and YYREEE (reference sequence). This CDR3 is CASSQTGDSSYEQYF. The CDR3 bases that were read are TGTGCCAGCAGCCAGACAGGGGATTCCTCCTACGAG.

This clone counts as medium-sized by frequency. The CDR3 is cut off 3 residues early in the read; its end comes from the germline J gene. The V and J genes are TRBV18 and TRBJ1-2; 9 nucleotides align to TRBD1. Germline CDR1 KGHSH, CDR2 LQKENI. The CDR3 loop spans 14 amino acids. V lost 3 bases to trimming and J lost 5 bases; unmatched junction nucleotides: 4. The CDR3 sequence: CASSPGTGQYGYTF. The sequenced part of the CDR3 DNA is TGTGCCAGCTCACCCGGGACAGGGCAATATGGC.

As regards this clone: The observed sequence ends 3 residues before the CDR3 terminus, with the missing tail filled in from the germline J gene. The chain couples TRBV10-3 to TRBJ1-2; 9 bases fit TRBD1. This CDR3 spans 14 amino acids. The germline CDR1 and CDR2 sequences are ENHRY and SYGVKD. V was clipped by 6 bases and J by 6 bases; unmatched bases: 8. This CDR3 is CAIRGQGTVHGYTF. The part of the CDR3 DNA that was read is TGTGCCATCAGGGGACAGGGTACAGTTCATGGC.

Concerning this clone: The CDR3 end falls 3 residues outside the read, so it is completed with the germline J gene. The chain uses TRBV13 and TRBJ2-1, with 10 nucleotides matching TRBD2. The CDR3 is 16 amino acids. V dropped 1 base and J dropped 8; count of bases not matched to a gene: 8. Germline V lookup: CDR1 PRHDT, CDR2 FYEKMQ (reference sequence). The CDR3 protein is CASSLEVGLAFDEQFF. The sequenced part of the CDR3 DNA is TGTGCCAGCAGCTTAGAGGTGGGACTAGCGTTTGATGAG. Filled out from reference TRBV13 and TRBJ2-1, the complete variable domain reads AAGVIQSPRHLIKEKRETATLKCYPIPRHDTVYWYQQGPGQDPQFLISFYEKMQSDKGSIPDRFSAQQFSDYHSELNMSSLELGDSALYFCASSLEVGLAFDEQFFGPGTRLTVL.